What follows are 21 T cell receptor beta chains derived from one specimen sequenced in a study of blood T cell repertoires in COVID-19. Clones were read by immunoSEQ multiplex PCR, and TCRdb kept only the in-frame ones, dropping some. The sample yields tens of thousands of clones, about 90% seen once. The specimen sequenced was peripheral blood. All receptors come from a human donor in a cohort sampled during active COVID-19.

The DNA of the CDR3 is TGTGCCAGCAGTGTGGGCAATAACTATGGCTACACCTTC. Translation gives CASSVGNNYGYTF. The chain couples TRBV2 to TRBJ1-2, with D uncertain. The CDR3 contains 13 residues. Germline V gene data show CDR1 as SNHLY and CDR2 as FYNNEI. With 4 bases removed from V and 1 base from J, the gap between germline ends came to 7 bases.

The rearrangement uses TRBV27 and TRBJ2-3, with TRBD2 identical over 8 bases. The CDR3 consists of 15 residues. The ends lost 5 bases at V and 0 bases at J; junction bases unmatched: 4. CDR1 and CDR2 (germline): MNHEY, SMNVEV (reference sequence). CDR3 region: CASSVGGASTDTQYF. CDR3 DNA sequence: TGTGCCAGCAGTGTCGGGGGGGCTAGCACAGATACGCAGTATTTT.

This clone was observed a single time. This chain connects TRBV20-1 to TRBJ2-7, with a possible D match to TRBD1 (5 bases). Between the trimmed V and J ends, which lost 2 bases and 5 bases, there was a span of 7 bases. The CDR3 has 11 amino acids. Germline V CDR1 and CDR2: DFQATT, SNEGSKA (reference sequence). The CDR3 DNA follows: TGCAGTGCTAGATCAGGGCACGAGCAGTACTTC. It specifies CSARSGHEQYF.

J is TRBJ1-2 and V is TRBV5-4; maybe TRBD1 (5 bases). CDR1 is SGHNT and CDR2 is YYREEE in the germline V gene (reference sequence). This CDR3 region has 14 residues. The V end was cut by 4 bases, the J end by 0 bases, with 10 bases between. CDR3 sequence reads: CASSDRVTNYGYTF. The CDR3 DNA reads as TGTGCCAGCAGCGACAGAGTGACTAACTATGGCTACACCTTC.

The chain is built from TRBV7-3 and TRBJ2-1; 7 nucleotides match TRBD1. This CDR3 spans 13 amino acids. V lost 2 bases to trimming and J lost 7 bases; unmatched junction nucleotides: 2. Germline V gene lookup returns CDR1 SGHTA and CDR2 FQGTGA. The CDR3 region is CASSLAGGNEQFF. CDR3 sequence (DNA): TGTGCCAGCAGCTTAGCAGGGGGTAATGAGCAGTTCTTC.

The chain links TRBV20-1 to TRBJ2-1, with D possibly TRBD1 on 6 matching bases. The V end was cut by 6 bases, the J end by 10 bases, with 13 bases between. The CDR3 is 11 residues long. Looked up from germline, CDR1 is DFQATT and CDR2 is SNEGSKA (reference sequence). CDR3 bases: TGCAGTGCACCAGGGGTGATCGAGCAGTTCTTC. This encodes CSAPGVIEQFF.

The DNA of the CDR3 is TGTGCCAGCAGTGACGGCAGGGCTCATGAAAAACTGTTTTTT. Its protein product is CASSDGRAHEKLFF. The chain carries TRBV2 and TRBJ1-4, with D perhaps matching TRBD1 (5 bases). The CDR3 length is 14 residues. Germline V CDR1 and CDR2: SNHLY, FYNNEI. Trimming removed 3 bases at V and 6 bases at J, with 11 bases between.

The J gene is TRBJ2-5, the V gene TRBV5-4; 12 positions match TRBD2. CDR1 and CDR2 from the germline V gene are SGHNT and YYREEE (reference sequence). This CDR3 contains 16 residues. Losses at the gene ends were 6 bases for V and 4 bases for J; bases not matched to a gene: 10. CDR3 protein: CASTLSLAGGRETQYF. DNA for the CDR3: TGTGCCAGCACCCTATCCCTAGCGGGGGGGCGAGAGACCCAGTACTTC.

The rearrangement uses TRBV27 and TRBJ2-3; TRBD2 matches 12 bases. The CDR3 has 16 amino acids. The V and J ends lost 2 bases and 7 bases, in that order; junction bases with no gene match: 7. Germline assignment: CDR1 MNHEY and CDR2 SMNVEV (reference sequence). CDR3 nucleotide sequence: TGTGCCAGCAGTTTAAATCTAGCGGGGGGGTCGAATACGCAGTATTTT. Its protein is CASSLNLAGGSNTQYF.

The genes are TRBV9 and TRBJ2-1; 7 positions match TRBD2. The V gene's germline CDR1 is SGDLS and CDR2 YYNGEE. This CDR3 has 17 residues. The ends lost 3 bases at V and 2 bases at J; junction bases unmatched: 11. The CDR3 nucleotides read TGTGCCAGCAGCGATGCCTCGGGGGGAACAACCTACAATGAGCAGTTCTTC. Amino acids: CASSDASGGTTYNEQFF.

The rearrangement uses TRBV6-2 or TRBV6-3 and TRBJ2-7, with D unclear. The V gene's germline CDR1 is MNHEY and CDR2 SVGEGT. V was clipped by 4 bases and J by 3 bases, with 7 bases between them. There are 12 residues in the CDR3. This CDR3 is CASSSNSYEQYF. The DNA of the CDR3 is TGTGCCAGCAGTTCGAACAGCTACGAGCAGTACTTC.

The chain is built from TRBV4-2 and TRBJ2-7; 11 bases map to TRBD2. The length of the CDR3 is 17 residues. V lost 0 bases to trimming and J lost 3 bases; unmatched junction nucleotides: 7. The germline gives CDR1 LGHNA, CDR2 YNFKEQ. The CDR3 here is CASSQDSTSGGVYEQYF. Here the CDR3 DNA reads TGTGCCAGCAGCCAAGATAGTACTAGCGGGGGAGTCTACGAGCAGTACTTC.

This clone was counted between two and nine times. The chain carries TRBV6-2 or TRBV6-3 and TRBJ1-6; D not resolved. The CDR3 runs 14 residues. Germline lookup yields CDR1 MNHEY and CDR2 SVGEGT. V was shortened by 5 bases and J by 5 bases, with 10 bases between the two germline ends. In DNA form, the CDR3 reads TGTGCCAGCAGTCCGACGGGTAATAATTCACCCCTCCACTTT. Translated: CASSPTGNNSPLHF.

The V gene is TRBV6-5, the J gene TRBJ1-5; 7 bases fit TRBD1. V shed 7 bases, J shed 4 bases, and the junction held 10 bases outside the gene matches. The CDR3 totals 15 residues. CDR1 is MNHEY, CDR2 SVGAGI, per germline. The CDR3 sequence: CASTPQGTENQPQHF. Here the CDR3 DNA reads TGTGCCAGCACCCCCCAAGGGACAGAGAATCAGCCCCAGCATTTT.

V is TRBV6-2 or TRBV6-3 and J is TRBJ2-5; D gene ambiguous. V dropped 5 bases and J dropped 3 bases, with 4 bases sitting between them. The CDR3 sequence is 11 residues long. The germline CDR1 and CDR2 sequences are MNHEY and SVGEGT. CDR3 DNA sequence: TGTGCCAGCAGTCTAAAAGAGACCCAGTACTTC. It translates to CASSLKETQYF.

The chain joins TRBV7-8 to TRBJ1-2, with D possibly being TRBD1 (6 bases). Trimming removed 1 base at V and 2 bases at J, with 11 bases between. Germline V CDR1 and CDR2: SGHVS, FQNEAQ. The CDR3 loop spans 15 amino acids. In nucleotides, the CDR3 is TGTGCCAGCAGCTTAGTGCCTACAGGGAACTATGGCTACACCTTC. Translating gives CASSLVPTGNYGYTF.

As to this clone: Different DNA sequences within this sample yield the same CDR3. The chain recombines TRBV5-6 with TRBJ1-2; the D gene is possibly TRBD1 (5 bases). The CDR3 has 12 residues. Between the trimmed V and J ends, which lost 0 bases and 8 bases, there was a span of 8 bases. From germline, CDR1 is SGHDT and CDR2 YYEEEE. CDR3 loop: CASSLGRGGYTF. CDR3 nucleotides: TGTGCCAGCAGCTTGGGCCGGGGGGGCTACACCTTC.

The rearrangement joins TRBV19 to TRBJ2-3; TRBD1 matches at 12 bases. J lost 8 bases, V lost 7 bases, and 7 bases had no gene match. Germline-derived CDR1 and CDR2 are LNHDA and SQIVND (reference sequence). This CDR3 region has 14 residues. The CDR3 loop is CASNPGQGAFTQYF. CDR3 DNA sequence: TGTGCCAGTAACCCGGGACAGGGGGCCTTTACGCAGTATTTT.

The genes are TRBV29-1 and TRBJ2-1; 10 bases are shared with TRBD2. The CDR3 has 14 amino acids. The germline CDR1 and CDR2 sequences are SQVTM and ANQGSEA. V was pared by 3 bases and J by 9 bases, with 8 bases of the junction left unmatched. The CDR3 coding sequence is TGCAGCGTTGACGGAGCGGGGGGGCAGGTTGAGCAGTTCTTC. Residues: CSVDGAGGQVEQFF.

The J gene is TRBJ2-2, the V gene TRBV7-2; 8 bases align to TRBD1. The CDR3 has 15 amino acids. The V gene's germline CDR1 is SGHTA and CDR2 FQGNSA. Trimming cost V 5 bases and J 9 bases; bases outside gene matches: 11. CDR3 loop: CASSLGQEPLRELFF. The CDR3 DNA follows: TGTGCCAGCAGCCTGGGACAGGAGCCTTTAAGGGAGCTGTTTTTT.

The genes are TRBV19 and TRBJ2-7; possible D gene TRBD2, 6 bases. The CDR3 loop spans 14 amino acids. Between the trimmed V and J ends, which lost 3 bases and 5 bases, there was a span of 14 bases. Germline CDR1 reads LNHDA; CDR2 reads SQIVND (reference sequence). The CDR3 DNA reads TGTGCCAGTAGTATGGGGCGGGGCTCGCACGAGCAGTACTTC. Amino acids: CASSMGRGSHEQYF. The whole variable domain, remainder taken from reference TRBV19 and TRBJ2-7, is DGGITQSPKYLFRKEGQNVTLSCEQNLNHDAMYWYRQDPGQGLRLIYYSQIVNDFQKGDIAEGYSVSREKKESFPLTVTSAQKNPTAFYLCASSMGRGSHEQYFGPGTRLTVT.